This record covers a single TCR beta chain. Its matching antigen is unknown. This sample is drawn from a study of blood T cells in healthy people across ages. Points from the study as a whole: Higher diversity, along with more naive CD4+ cells, distinguished long-lived donors from aged donors.

Trimming removed 7 bases at V and 2 bases at J, with 13 bases between. The CDR3 covers 14 residues. Germline lookup yields CDR1 SNHLY and CDR2 FYNNEI. Extraction yielded at least 5 micrograms of total RNA per sample. A second roughly 7 to 11 cycle PCR used barcoded and J-beta primers. Every single cDNA molecule received a tag from a template-switch adaptor with 12 random nucleotides. TCRdb passed the 5' RACE reads through MiXCR, listing each CDR3 protein once. The sample records approximately 700,000 distinct CDR3 sequences, about 30% being singletons. Sample: blood. This TCR derives from a woman older than 75 in good health. The V gene is TRBV2, the J gene TRBJ2-3; a weak D match, TRBD2 (5 bases). The CDR3 DNA is TGTGCCAGCAAAGAGGGCCCCAACACAGATACGCAGTATTTT. Translation gives CASKEGPNTDTQYF.